One sample yielded the 22 T cell receptor beta chains listed below, sequenced in a study of T-cell reconstitution after alpha-beta-depleted transplantation in children. Unique molecular identifiers tagged the TCRbeta library. Via MiXCR, TCRdb re-called the PCR reads, giving one row per CDR3 protein. The sample carries hundreds of thousands of distinct CDR3 sequences, 10% to 15% recorded once. Specimen: PBMCs, collected before TCRalphabeta/CD19-depleted stem cell transplant. These receptors were obtained from a girl aged 2 to 10 with congenital amegakaryocytic thrombocytopenia, due to receive a stem cell transplant.

This clonotype was seen ten or more times. This rearrangement joins TRBV24-1 to TRBJ2-3; D is perhaps TRBD2 (6 bases). The germline V gene encodes CDR1 KGHDR and CDR2 SFDVKD. V gave up 4 bases and J gave up 4 bases, with 11 bases separating them. The CDR3 has 14 amino acids. CDR3 bases: TGTGCCACCAGTGAGACGACTAGTTCAGATACGCAGTATTTT. Amino acids: CATSETTSSDTQYF.

The V gene is TRBV27, the J gene TRBJ2-3; D is unclear. Deletions cut 3 bases from V and 0 bases from J, with 10 bases between. The CDR3 length is 15 residues. Germline lookup yields CDR1 MNHEY and CDR2 SMNVEV (reference sequence). The CDR3 sequence: CASSFAYSSTDTQYF. Here the CDR3 DNA reads TGTGCCAGCAGTTTTGCCTATTCTAGCACAGATACGCAGTATTTT.

This clonotype was counted ten times or more. The J gene is TRBJ1-5, the V gene TRBV12-3 or TRBV12-4, with a tentative D call TRBD1 (6 bases). CDR3 size: 17 residues. V was pared by 3 bases and J by 0 bases, with 15 bases between. CDR3 region: CASSFYPDRPSNQPQHF. CDR3 sequence (DNA): TGTGCCAGCAGTTTTTACCCGGACAGACCTAGCAATCAGCCCCAGCATTTT.

Only a few counts were recorded for this clonotype. The gene calls are TRBV5-1 and TRBJ2-1; 12 nucleotides agree with TRBD2. Germline CDR1 SGHRS, CDR2 YFSETQ. The ends lost 1 base at V and 8 bases at J; junction bases unmatched: 16. CDR3 length: 19 residues. The CDR3 is CASSLLTSGRVVGRDEQFF. CDR3 bases: TGCGCCAGCAGCTTGTTGACTAGCGGGAGAGTCGTAGGGAGGGATGAGCAGTTCTTC.

This clonotype appeared a few times. The genes are TRBV4-1 and TRBJ2-1, with a tentative D call TRBD2 (5 bases). V was trimmed by 2 bases and J by 3 bases, leaving 14 bases between them. Germline assignment: CDR1 MGHRA and CDR2 YSYEKL. This CDR3 spans 16 amino acids. Here the CDR3 DNA reads TGCGCCAGCAGCCAATCTACACTAGTAATCTACAATGAGCAGTTCTTC. This sequence encodes CASSQSTLVIYNEQFF.

This clonotype was seen many times. The chain combines TRBV4-1 with TRBJ1-2; D uncertain. CDR1 MGHRA and CDR2 YSYEKL come from the germline V gene. The V and J ends lost 2 bases and 0 bases respectively, with 13 bases between them. This CDR3 is 16 amino acids long. The CDR3 loop is CASSQPAPESNYGYTF. The CDR3, as DNA: TGCGCCAGCAGCCAACCTGCGCCGGAGTCTAACTATGGCTACACCTTC.

This clonotype showed up many times. CDR3 DNA sequence: TGTGCCAGCAGTGCGGGGGGCAGGGTTTTTGGAAACTATGGCTACACCTTC. Translation gives CASSAGGRVFGNYGYTF. V gene TRBV6-4 combines with J gene TRBJ1-2; D possibly corresponds to TRBD1 (6 bases). CDR1 and CDR2 (germline): MRHNA, SNTAGT. Trimming took 4 bases from V and 2 from J, leaving 20 bases between them. The CDR3 is 17 amino acids.

The CDR3 here is CASSQGPPQYF. CDR3 sequence (DNA): TGTGCCAGCAGTCAGGGACCACCCCAGTACTTC. The chain recombines TRBV12-3 or TRBV12-4 with TRBJ2-7; D tentatively reads TRBD1 or TRBD2 (5 bases each). V lost 5 bases and J lost 10, with 12 bases in between. The CDR3 extends over 11 amino acids.

This clonotype showed up just a few times. This chain joins TRBV2 and TRBJ1-6; maybe TRBD1 (6 bases). The CDR3 sequence is 15 residues long. CDR1 is SNHLY, CDR2 FYNNEI, per germline. V lost 4 bases, J lost 5 bases, and 12 bases lay in between. Written as DNA, the CDR3 is TGTGCCAGCAGTGGCGGAGCAGGGGATAATTCACCCCTCCACTTT. It specifies CASSGGAGDNSPLHF.

This clonotype was detected ten times or more. The V and J genes are TRBV5-1 and TRBJ2-1; D remains ambiguous. Germline V CDR1 and CDR2: SGHRS, YFSETQ. V lost 0 bases to trimming and J lost 4 bases, with 11 bases between them. This CDR3 has 15 residues. CDR3 nucleotides: TGCGCCAGCAGCTTGGTGGCTAGGAGATACAATGAGCAGTTCTTC. It codes for CASSLVARRYNEQFF.

This clonotype has only a few counts. One end of the junction does not line up with germline, which may come from a read error. This sequence joins TRBV20-1 and TRBJ2-1; TRBD2 aligns across 8 bases. The germline V gene has CDR1 DFQATT and CDR2 SNEGSKA (reference sequence). This CDR3 is 17 amino acids long. This CDR3 reads CCARDRWDGRASREQFF. DNA of the CDR3: TGCTGTGCTAGAGATCGCTGGGACGGGAGGGCCTCTCGGGAGCAGTTCTTC.

This chain links TRBV20-1 with TRBJ2-7; D perhaps matches TRBD2 (6 bases). Trimming took 0 bases from V and 1 from J, leaving 13 bases between them. CDR1 is DFQATT, CDR2 SNEGSKA, per germline (reference sequence). CDR3 size: 15 residues. The CDR3 DNA reads as TGCAGTGCTAGAGAAGGGGCGGAGGGATCCTACGAGCAGTACTTC. This codes for CSAREGAEGSYEQYF.

This clonotype has at least ten counts. This chain joins TRBV10-3 and TRBJ2-1; TRBD1 aligns across 7 bases. Germline V gene data show CDR1 as ENHRY and CDR2 as SYGVKD. The J segment lost 3 bases and the V segment lost 0 bases, leaving 8 bases of the junction unmatched. This CDR3 spans 17 amino acids. CDR3 bases: TGTGCCATCAGTGAGTCGCCCGAGGGGGCTGGCTACAATGAGCAGTTCTTC. This codes for CAISESPEGAGYNEQFF.

The rearrangement links TRBV7-2 to TRBJ2-7, with D tentatively TRBD1 (5 bases). V shed 7 bases and J shed 0 bases, with 13 bases lying between them. Germline V gene lookup returns CDR1 SGHTA and CDR2 FQGNSA. This CDR3 contains 14 residues. The CDR3 DNA reads as TGTGCCAGCACATACTGGCAGGGCTCCTACGAGCAGTACTTC. This sequence encodes CASTYWQGSYEQYF.

This clonotype was observed a few times. The rearrangement uses TRBV5-5 and TRBJ1-1; D might be TRBD1 (5 bases). The V gene's germline CDR1 is SGHKS and CDR2 YYEKEE (reference sequence). The length of the CDR3 is 15 residues. V gave up 4 bases and J gave up 3 bases, with 16 bases separating them. The DNA for the CDR3 is TGTGCCAGCAGCCTTCTTGACAGCGGGGACACTGAAGCTTTCTTT. Translated, it gives CASSLLDSGDTEAFF.

This clonotype occurred many times. The gene calls are TRBV7-2 and TRBJ1-1; unclear D gene. The ends were cut back, 5 bases at V and 4 bases at J, with 14 bases in the middle. The CDR3 extends over 14 amino acids. CDR1 is SGHTA and CDR2 is FQGNSA in the germline V gene. The CDR3 DNA is TGTGCCAGCAGCCTAGGGCATCGCGCCACTGAAGCTTTCTTT. Amino acid sequence: CASSLGHRATEAFF. Drawing the rest from reference TRBV7-2 and TRBJ1-1, the complete variable domain is GAGVSQSPSNKVTEKGKDVELRCDPISGHTALYWYRQSLGQGLEFLIYFQGNSAPDKSGLPSDRFSAERTGGSVSTLTIQRTQQEDSAVYLCASSLGHRATEAFFGQGTRLTVV.

The CDR3 nucleotides read TGTGCCAGCAGCGCCACCGGGACACCAGACACCGGGGAGCTGTTTTTT. The encoded protein is CASSATGTPDTGELFF. The chain carries TRBV7-7 and TRBJ2-2; weak D call: TRBD1 (6 bases). CDR1 SSHAT and CDR2 FNYEAQ come from the germline V gene (reference sequence). This CDR3 contains 16 residues. The V and J ends lost 5 bases and 3 bases respectively, with 16 bases between them.

This clonotype was counted at least ten times. V usage is TRBV5-4 and J usage is TRBJ2-1; maybe TRBD2 (5 bases). There are 10 residues in the CDR3. Germline V gene data show CDR1 as SGHNT and CDR2 as YYREEE (reference sequence). The V end lost 9 bases, the J end lost 6 bases, and 7 bases lay between the germline ends. In DNA, the CDR3 is TGTGCCACCGGACTCAATGAGCAGTTCTTC. Protein sequence: CATGLNEQFF.

The table lists this clonotype with many counts. This CDR3 is CASSLLANYGYTF. In DNA form, the CDR3 reads TGTGCCAGCAGTCTACTAGCTAACTATGGCTACACCTTC. This sequence joins TRBV12-3 or TRBV12-4 and TRBJ1-2; D gene uncertain. Trimming stripped 5 bases from V and 0 bases from J, with 7 bases between. This CDR3 is 13 amino acids long.

This clonotype showed up just a few times. The V call is TRBV4-1, the J call TRBJ2-1; D may be TRBD2 (5 bases). This CDR3 has 19 residues. Germline lookup yields CDR1 MGHRA and CDR2 YSYEKL. With 3 bases removed from V and 0 bases from J, the gap between germline ends came to 21 bases. CDR3 region: CASSHGPLSGRPSYNEQFF. In DNA, the CDR3 is TGCGCCAGCAGCCACGGCCCCCTCAGCGGCCGTCCCTCCTACAATGAGCAGTTCTTC.

This clonotype was counted at least ten times. A junction boundary mismatches the germline segment, possibly from a read error. The V and J genes are TRBV10-1 and TRBJ2-7; maybe TRBD1 (5 bases). Germline assignment: CDR1 WNHNN and CDR2 SYGVQD (reference sequence). The CDR3 covers 13 residues. CDR3 in DNA: TGCGCCAGCTCCTTAGGGGTCTCCGACGAGCAGTACTTC. Translated: CASSLGVSDEQYF.

This clonotype has only a few counts. The chain recombines TRBV3-1 with TRBJ2-5; possible D gene TRBD2, 5 bases. The germline V gene has CDR1 LGHDT and CDR2 YNNKEL (reference sequence). V dropped 4 bases and J dropped 2 bases, with 17 bases sitting between them. CDR3 length equals 16 residues. The CDR3 reads CASSPMTSSAQETQYF. As DNA, the CDR3 is TGTGCCAGCAGCCCGATGACCAGTAGCGCACAAGAGACCCAGTACTTC.